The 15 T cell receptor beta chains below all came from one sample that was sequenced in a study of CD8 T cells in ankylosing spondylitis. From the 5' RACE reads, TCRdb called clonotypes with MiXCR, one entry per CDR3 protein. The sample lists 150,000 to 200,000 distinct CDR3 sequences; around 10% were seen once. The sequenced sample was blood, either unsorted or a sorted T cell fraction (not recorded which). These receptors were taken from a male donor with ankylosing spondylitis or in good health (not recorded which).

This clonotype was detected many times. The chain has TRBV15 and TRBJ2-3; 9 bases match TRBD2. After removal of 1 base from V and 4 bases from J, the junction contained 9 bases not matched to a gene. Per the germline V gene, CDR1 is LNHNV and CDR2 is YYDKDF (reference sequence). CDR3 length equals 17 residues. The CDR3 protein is CATSRVRLAVAADTQYF. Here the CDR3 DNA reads TGTGCCACCAGCAGAGTCCGACTAGCGGTCGCTGCAGATACGCAGTATTTT.

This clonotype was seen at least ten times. The CDR3 DNA is TGCAGCGTCCGCCCCCGGGACAGGGGGTTAGGTGAGCAGTTCTTC. Protein product: CSVRPRDRGLGEQFF. The chain couples TRBV29-1 to TRBJ2-1, with 11 bases fitting TRBD1. The J segment lost 9 bases and the V segment lost 6 bases, leaving 13 bases of the junction unmatched. The CDR3 covers 15 residues. Germline V gene sequence: CDR1 SQVTM, CDR2 ANQGSEA.

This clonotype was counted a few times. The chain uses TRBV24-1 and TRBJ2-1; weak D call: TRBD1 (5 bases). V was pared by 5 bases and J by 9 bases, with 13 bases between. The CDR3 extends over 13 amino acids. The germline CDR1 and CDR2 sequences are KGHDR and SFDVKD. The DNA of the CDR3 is TGTGCCACCAGTGCGCGCAGGGCCCTTGAGCAGTTCTTC. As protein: CATSARRALEQFF.

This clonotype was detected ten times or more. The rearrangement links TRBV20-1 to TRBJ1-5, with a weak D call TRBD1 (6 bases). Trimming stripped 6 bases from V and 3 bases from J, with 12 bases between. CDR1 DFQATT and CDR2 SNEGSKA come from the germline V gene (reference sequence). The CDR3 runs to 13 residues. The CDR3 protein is CSALGGLNQPQHF. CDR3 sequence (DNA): TGCAGTGCCCTAGGGGGGCTCAATCAGCCCCAGCATTTT.

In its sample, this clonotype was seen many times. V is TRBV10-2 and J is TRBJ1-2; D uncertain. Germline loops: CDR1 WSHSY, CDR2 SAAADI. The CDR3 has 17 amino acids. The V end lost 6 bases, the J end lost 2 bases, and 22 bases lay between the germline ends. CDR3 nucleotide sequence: TGCGCCAGCAGAGAACCCCGCGGTGGTGGAGCAAACTATGGCTACACCTTC. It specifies CASREPRGGGANYGYTF.

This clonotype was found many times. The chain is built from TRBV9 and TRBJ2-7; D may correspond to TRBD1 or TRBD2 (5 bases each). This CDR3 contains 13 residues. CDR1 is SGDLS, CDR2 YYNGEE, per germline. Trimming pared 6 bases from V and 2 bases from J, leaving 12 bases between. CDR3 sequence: CASNRDGTYEQYF. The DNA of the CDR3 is TGTGCCAGCAACCGGGACGGTACCTACGAGCAGTACTTC.

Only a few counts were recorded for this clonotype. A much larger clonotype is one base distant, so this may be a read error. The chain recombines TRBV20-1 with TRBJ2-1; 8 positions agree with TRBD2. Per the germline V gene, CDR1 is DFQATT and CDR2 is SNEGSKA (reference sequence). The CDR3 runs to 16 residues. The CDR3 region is CCARVAGGFSYNEQFF. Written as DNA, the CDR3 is TGCTGTGCTAGAGTGGCGGGAGGCTTCTCCTACAATGAGCAGTTCTTC.

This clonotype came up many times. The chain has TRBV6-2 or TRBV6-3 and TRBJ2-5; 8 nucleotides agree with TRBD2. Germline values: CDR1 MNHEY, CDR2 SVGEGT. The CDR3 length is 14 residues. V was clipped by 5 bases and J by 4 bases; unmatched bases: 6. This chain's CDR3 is CASSPGLARETQYF. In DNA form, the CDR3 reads TGTGCCAGCAGTCCAGGACTAGCTCGAGAGACCCAGTACTTC.

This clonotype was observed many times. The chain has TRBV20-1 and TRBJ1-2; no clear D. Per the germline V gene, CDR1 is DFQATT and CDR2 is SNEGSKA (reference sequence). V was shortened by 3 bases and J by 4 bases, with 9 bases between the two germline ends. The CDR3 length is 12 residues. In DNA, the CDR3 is TGCAGTGCTAGTACAGTGGGCTATGGCTACACCTTC. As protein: CSASTVGYGYTF.

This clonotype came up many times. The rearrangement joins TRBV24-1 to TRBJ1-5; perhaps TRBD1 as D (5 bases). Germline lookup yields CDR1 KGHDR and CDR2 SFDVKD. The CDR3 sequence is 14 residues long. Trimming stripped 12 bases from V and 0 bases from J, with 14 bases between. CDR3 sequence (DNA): TGTGCCCCCATCAGGGAGAATAGCAATCAGCCCCAGCATTTT. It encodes CAPIRENSNQPQHF.

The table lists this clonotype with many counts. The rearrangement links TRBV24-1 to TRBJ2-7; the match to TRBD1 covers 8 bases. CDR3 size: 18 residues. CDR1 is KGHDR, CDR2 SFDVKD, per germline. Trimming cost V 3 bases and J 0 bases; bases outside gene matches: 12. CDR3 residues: CATSDRGTGGTSSYEQYF. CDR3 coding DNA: TGTGCCACCAGTGATCGGGGGACAGGCGGAACGAGCTCCTACGAGCAGTACTTC.

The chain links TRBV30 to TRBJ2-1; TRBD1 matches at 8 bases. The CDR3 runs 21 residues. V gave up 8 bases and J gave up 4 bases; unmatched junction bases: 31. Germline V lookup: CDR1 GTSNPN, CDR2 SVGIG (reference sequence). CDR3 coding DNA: TGTGCCGCGACAGGGGACTCGCTTCGGGCGGCCGTGGATTTTGGTTACAATGAGCAGTTCTTC. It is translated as CAATGDSLRAAVDFGYNEQFF.

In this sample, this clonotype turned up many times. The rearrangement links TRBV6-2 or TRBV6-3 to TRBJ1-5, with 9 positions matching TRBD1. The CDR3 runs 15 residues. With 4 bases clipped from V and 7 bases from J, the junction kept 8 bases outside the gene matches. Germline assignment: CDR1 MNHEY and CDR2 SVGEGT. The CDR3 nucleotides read TGTGCCAGCAGTTCTGTGGGACAGGGTGTCCAGCCCCAGCATTTT. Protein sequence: CASSSVGQGVQPQHF.

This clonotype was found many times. In nucleotides, the CDR3 is TGTGCTAGTGGTTTGGGACTAGCGGGCATAGAGACCCAGTACTTC. This sequence encodes CASGLGLAGIETQYF. V usage is TRBV12-5 and J usage is TRBJ2-5; 10 nucleotides match TRBD2. CDR1 is LGHNT and CDR2 is FRNRAP in the germline V gene. This CDR3 contains 15 residues. J lost 4 bases, V lost 1 base, and 3 bases had no gene match. Together with reference TRBV12-5 and TRBJ2-5, the CDR3 gives the full variable domain: DARVTQTPRHKVTEMGQEVTMRCQPILGHNTVFWYRQTMMQGLELLAYFRNRAPLDDSGMPKDRFSAEMPDATLATLKIQPSEPRDSAVYFCASGLGLAGIETQYFGPGTRLLVL.

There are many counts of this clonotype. CDR3 loop: CASSLWSDGEQFF. In DNA form, the CDR3 reads TGTGCCAGCAGTTTATGGAGCGACGGTGAGCAGTTCTTC. The rearrangement joins TRBV28 to TRBJ2-1; D gene unclear. Germline V gene data show CDR1 as MDHEN and CDR2 as SYDVKM. The ends were cut back, 0 bases at V and 9 bases at J, with 9 bases in the middle. There are 13 residues in the CDR3.